This entry lists 21 T cell receptor beta chains sequenced from one sample in a study of T-cell memory formation after mild COVID-19. MiXCR, applied by TCRdb to the 5' RACE reads, yields one record per CDR3 protein. This sample has around 260,000 distinct CDR3 sequences, with 15% to 20% found just once. Sequenced: PBMCs or a T cell subset sorted from them (not recorded which). The receptors originated from a young man who had mild COVID-19 (a few samples of this study predate the infection). Cell type and time point are not known.

This clonotype was counted between two and nine times. The rearrangement joins TRBV6-6 to TRBJ2-3, with D perhaps given as TRBD1 or TRBD2 (5 bases each). This CDR3 spans 13 amino acids. Trimming took 8 bases from V and 7 from J, leaving 16 bases between them. Germline V gene sequence: CDR1 MNHNY, CDR2 SVGAGI (reference sequence). This CDR3 reads CASGDGGWNTQYF. Here the CDR3 DNA reads TGTGCCAGCGGGGACGGAGGTTGGAATACGCAGTATTTT.

This clonotype has just a few counts. Its ends do not fully match the called genes, so a read error is possible. The chain combines TRBV4-2 with TRBJ2-3; possibly TRBD1 for D (6 bases). The CDR3 is 17 amino acids. The germline V gene encodes CDR1 LGHNA and CDR2 YNFKEQ. CDR3 residues: CASSQERTGQYTYTQYF. DNA for the CDR3: TGTGCCAGCAGCCAAGAACGTACCGGACAGTACACATATACGCAGTATTTT.

This clonotype was counted many times. The rearrangement uses TRBV28 and TRBJ1-2; a possible D gene is TRBD1 (6 bases). The CDR3 runs to 16 residues. V was clipped by 4 bases and J by 3 bases, with 18 bases between them. CDR1 is MDHEN, CDR2 SYDVKM, per germline. Here the CDR3 reads CASSSLTGGADYGYTF. The DNA for the CDR3 is TGTGCCAGCAGTTCCTTAACGGGGGGGGCGGACTATGGCTACACCTTC.

The chain links TRBV6-2 or TRBV6-3 to TRBJ2-3, with TRBD2 identical over 10 bases. The germline gives CDR1 MNHEY, CDR2 SVGEGT. The CDR3 sequence is 15 residues long. V gave up 5 bases and J gave up 2 bases; unmatched junction bases: 4. CDR3 in amino acids: CASSTGTSDTDTQYF. In nucleotides, the CDR3 is TGTGCCAGCAGTACCGGGACTAGCGACACAGATACGCAGTATTTT.

This clonotype came up a few times. This rearrangement joins TRBV27 to TRBJ1-5; no firm D call. The CDR3 length is 14 residues. Germline V CDR1 and CDR2: MNHEY, SMNVEV (reference sequence). Trimming took 3 bases from V and 1 from J, leaving 7 bases between them. CDR3 nucleotide sequence: TGTGCCAGCAGTTTGCAGTGGAGCAATCAGCCCCAGCATTTT. Translated, it gives CASSLQWSNQPQHF.

This clonotype was recorded only once. The chain has TRBV12-3 or TRBV12-4 and TRBJ2-2, with 15 bases lining up with TRBD2. The CDR3 covers 17 residues. J lost 6 bases, V lost 6 bases, and 8 bases had no gene match. The CDR3 nucleotides read TGTGCCAGCAGCCGGACTAGCGGGGGGGCATGGGCCGGGGAGCTGTTTTTT. Encoded protein: CASSRTSGGAWAGELFF.

This clonotype came up a few times. J is TRBJ1-2 and V is TRBV6-6, with D perhaps matching TRBD1 (5 bases). CDR3 length equals 14 residues. Per germline, CDR1 MNHNY and CDR2 SVGAGI (reference sequence). Trimming took 6 bases from V and 8 from J, leaving 19 bases between them. The CDR3 DNA is TGTGCCAGCAGCCCGGGGGGAGACATTATGGGCTACACCTTC. As protein: CASSPGGDIMGYTF.

This sequence joins TRBV18 and TRBJ2-7, with TRBD2 matching over 8 bases. After removal of 3 bases from V and 6 bases from J, the junction contained 16 bases not matched to a gene. Germline CDR1 reads KGHSH; CDR2 reads LQKENI. CDR3 length: 17 residues. CDR3 DNA: TGTGCCAGCTCACCGGAAAAATTTGGACCGGGGGGGGTCGAGCAGTACTTC. Protein product: CASSPEKFGPGGVEQYF.

This clonotype was seen a handful of times. The chain carries TRBV21-1 and TRBJ2-1; the D call of TRBD1 is as the table states it, not checked on the DNA. TRBV21-1 is given as a pseudogene. This CDR3 is built from 16 residues. The chain's CDR3 is CASSKASTGPYNEQFF. The CDR3 nucleotides are TGTGCCAGCAGCAAAGCATCGACAGGCCCCTACAATGAGCAGTTCTTC.

This clonotype appeared a few times. This chain uses TRBV28 with TRBJ2-2; D not resolved. The length of the CDR3 is 12 residues. Trimming pared 5 bases from V and 7 bases from J, leaving 8 bases between. Per the germline V gene, CDR1 is MDHEN and CDR2 is SYDVKM. The CDR3 coding sequence is TGTGCCAGCAGTATGTTCCACGGGGAGCTGTTTTTT. Its protein is CASSMFHGELFF.

V is TRBV7-2 and J is TRBJ2-7; the D is unclear. V dropped 5 bases and J dropped 3 bases, with 8 bases sitting between them. The V gene's germline CDR1 is SGHTA and CDR2 FQGNSA. This CDR3 has 12 amino acids. The CDR3 loop reads CASSISGYEQYF. CDR3 DNA sequence: TGTGCCAGCAGCATCTCGGGCTACGAGCAGTACTTC.

This clonotype has just a few counts. The chain joins TRBV29-1 to TRBJ2-1; D tentatively fits TRBD1 or TRBD2 (5 bases each). V gave up 7 bases and J gave up 8 bases, with 18 bases separating them. CDR1 is SQVTM, CDR2 ANQGSEA, per germline. CDR3 size: 13 residues. The CDR3 loop is CSATTGAPDEQFF. Here the CDR3 DNA reads TGCAGCGCCACGACCGGGGCCCCCGATGAGCAGTTCTTC.

A few counts support this clonotype. The chain recombines TRBV27 with TRBJ2-5; D might be TRBD1 (6 bases). The CDR3 length is 14 residues. Germline CDR1 is MNHEY and CDR2 is SMNVEV (reference sequence). Trimming removed 6 bases from V and 1 base from J, with 12 bases in between. The CDR3, as DNA: TGTGCCAGCAGGCCAGGGGTACTCCAAGAGACCCAGTACTTC. It specifies CASRPGVLQETQYF.

The chain uses TRBV20-1 and TRBJ1-2; the match to TRBD1 covers 9 bases. The germline V gene encodes CDR1 DFQATT and CDR2 SNEGSKA (reference sequence). Germline trimming cut 5 bases from V and 6 bases from J; bases unmatched to any gene: 7. The CDR3 is made up of 13 amino acids. The CDR3 loop is CSAGQTGGNGYTF. DNA of the CDR3: TGCAGTGCTGGGCAGACAGGGGGTAATGGCTACACCTTC.

Comments on this clonotype: This CDR3 is missing its conserved last phenylalanine or tryptophan, likely due to a read error. This sequence joins TRBV7-8 and TRBJ2-1; D may be TRBD2 (6 bases). Germline lookup yields CDR1 SGHVS and CDR2 FQNEAQ. The CDR3 has 14 amino acids. V lost 5 bases, J lost 10 bases, and 18 bases lay in between. The CDR3 sequence: CASSKETRGLEQFL. The CDR3 coding sequence is TGTGCCAGCAGCAAAGAGACTAGGGGATTAGAGCAGTTCTTA.

V is TRBV6-5 and J is TRBJ2-3; no reliable D call. The CDR3 is 13 amino acids. V was trimmed by 1 base and J by 2 bases, leaving 4 bases between them. The germline gives CDR1 MNHEY, CDR2 SVGAGI. CDR3 in DNA: TGTGCCAGCAGTTACTTTTACACAGATACGCAGTATTTT. Encoded protein: CASSYFYTDTQYF.

The sample holds a few counts of this clonotype. The chain combines TRBV10-3 with TRBJ1-2; TRBD1 agrees at 11 bases. Germline V gene data show CDR1 as ENHRY and CDR2 as SYGVKD. This CDR3 is 14 amino acids long. V shed 2 bases, J shed 6 bases, and the junction held 2 bases outside the gene matches. Here the CDR3 reads CAISEPGQGDGYTF. In DNA form, the CDR3 reads TGTGCCATCAGTGAGCCGGGACAGGGGGATGGCTACACCTTC.

There are a few counts of this clonotype. The chain is built from TRBV6-6 and TRBJ2-1; D possibly uses TRBD1 or TRBD2 (6 bases each). The CDR3 sequence is 15 residues long. Trimming shortened V by 5 bases and J by 9 bases, and 20 bases separated the two germline ends. Germline CDR1 reads MNHNY; CDR2 reads SVGAGI (reference sequence). The CDR3 reads CASSVGGRAPSEQFF. The DNA of the CDR3 is TGTGCCAGCAGTGTGGGGGGCAGGGCCCCTAGTGAGCAGTTCTTC.

This chain joins TRBV2 and TRBJ1-5; 7 bases map to TRBD1. J was trimmed by 3 bases and V by 8 bases; bases with no gene match: 7. This CDR3 region has 14 residues. Germline assignment: CDR1 SNHLY and CDR2 FYNNEI. CDR3 in DNA: TGTGCCAGCGGGAAACAGGGGACCAATCAGCCCCAGCATTTT. It codes for CASGKQGTNQPQHF.

This clonotype was seen a few times. V is TRBV19 and J is TRBJ2-7; D might be TRBD1 or TRBD2, each matching 5 bases. This CDR3 contains 13 residues. Germline V CDR1 and CDR2: LNHDA, SQIVND (reference sequence). Trimming removed 3 bases from V and 2 bases from J, with 8 bases in between. Written as DNA, the CDR3 is TGTGCCAGTAGTATTGTGGGGGCCTACGAGCAGTACTTC. Its translation is CASSIVGAYEQYF.

This rearrangement joins TRBV3-1 to TRBJ1-4, with D unresolved. This CDR3 is 13 amino acids long. V was shortened by 2 bases and J by 5 bases, with 6 bases between the two germline ends. Germline assignment: CDR1 LGHDT and CDR2 YNNKEL (reference sequence). The chain's CDR3 is CASSQRANEKLFF. CDR3 bases: TGTGCCAGCAGCCAACGAGCAAATGAAAAACTGTTTTTT.